What follows are 21 T cell receptor beta chains derived from one specimen sequenced in a study of OX40 agonist ivuxolimab in advanced cancers. Only in-frame clones appear in the TCRdb table, and some are missing; sequencing was by immunoSEQ multiplex PCR. The sample has tens of thousands of clones, more than 75% seen once; the top ten hold over 0.7%. Source: CD4+ or CD8+ T cells sorted from blood, taken in a trial of the OX40 agonist ivuxolimab. The source is an adult with an advanced solid tumor such as melanoma, head and neck, liver or kidney cancer.

The chain couples TRBV6-6 to TRBJ2-7; 9 nucleotides align to TRBD2. Germline V gene data show CDR1 as MNHNY and CDR2 as SVGAGI (reference sequence). The V segment lost 2 bases and the J segment 1 base; nucleotides outside the gene matches: 3. The CDR3 consists of 15 residues. The CDR3 spells CASSYGLAGSYEQYF. For the CDR3, the DNA is TGTGCCAGCAGTTACGGGCTAGCGGGATCCTACGAGCAGTACTTC.

Points on this clone: A read error may account for a junction end that differs from germline. The V and J genes are TRBV27 and TRBJ2-1; 7 bases align to TRBD1. This CDR3 spans 11 amino acids. Germline lookup yields CDR1 MNHEY and CDR2 SMNVEV (reference sequence). The CDR3 is CACRGWNEQFF. As DNA, the CDR3 is TGTGCCTGCAGGGGGTGGAATGAGCAGTTCTTC.

The chain links TRBV7-2 to TRBJ2-7, with 11 nucleotides matching TRBD2. The germline V gene has CDR1 SGHTA and CDR2 FQGNSA. The CDR3 sequence is 14 residues long. The V segment lost 5 bases and the J segment 1 base; nucleotides outside the gene matches: 1. This chain's CDR3 is CASSGTSGSYEQYF. CDR3 sequence (DNA): TGTGCCAGCAGCGGGACTAGCGGATCCTACGAGCAGTACTTC.

The genes are TRBV11-2 and TRBJ2-7; 10 nucleotides line up with TRBD1. CDR3 length: 15 residues. The junction had 9 bases not matched to a gene; V was cut back by 5 bases and J by 5 bases. CDR1 is SGHAT, CDR2 FQNNGV, per germline. CDR3 amino acids: CASSPSIGTGDEQYF. The CDR3 nucleotides read TGTGCCAGCAGCCCCAGCATAGGGACAGGGGACGAGCAGTACTTC.

This chain links TRBV5-4 with TRBJ1-1; 7 nucleotides align to TRBD1. The V gene end was trimmed by 0 bases and the J gene end by 5 bases; junction bases not matched to a gene: 4. Germline loops: CDR1 SGHNT, CDR2 YYREEE (reference sequence). This CDR3 has 14 amino acids. In DNA, the CDR3 is TGTGCCAGCAGCTTGGTCGGCAGGGGGACTGAAGCTTTCTTT. Residues: CASSLVGRGTEAFF.

The chain employs TRBV4-1 and TRBJ2-7; TRBD1 agrees at 7 bases. The germline V gene has CDR1 MGHRA and CDR2 YSYEKL. V was clipped by 4 bases and J by 1 base; unmatched bases: 7. The CDR3 contains 15 residues. As DNA, the CDR3 is TGCGCCAGCAGCCTAACCCCGGGACAGTCCTACGAGCAGTACTTC. This codes for CASSLTPGQSYEQYF.

V usage is TRBV6-4 and J usage is TRBJ2-5; 7 bases are a match to TRBD1. CDR1 and CDR2 from the germline V gene are MRHNA and SNTAGT. Trimming at V came to 2 bases and at J to 0 bases, leaving 15 bases not matched to a gene. The CDR3 length is 19 residues. The CDR3 DNA is TGTGCCAGCAGTGACGAGGCCGGGACAGAGGCCCTGTACCAAGAGACCCAGTACTTC. As protein: CASSDEAGTEALYQETQYF.

The V call is TRBV10-3, the J call TRBJ2-7; maybe TRBD2 (5 bases). Germline CDR1 is ENHRY and CDR2 is SYGVKD. The CDR3 covers 15 residues. The germline V and J ends were trimmed by 10 bases and 7 bases, with 26 bases remaining between them. The CDR3, as DNA: TGTGCCACCTTCCTAGAGAGGGAGCCCATTGGGGAGCAGTACTTC. Residues: CATFLEREPIGEQYF.

This clone was counted a single time. The chain is built from TRBV11-2 and TRBJ2-7; TRBD2 agrees at 12 bases. V lost 5 bases to trimming and J lost 3 bases; unmatched junction nucleotides: 5. From germline, CDR1 is SGHAT and CDR2 FQNNGV. The CDR3 runs 15 residues. CDR3 sequence (DNA): TGTGCCAGCAGCCCGGGACTAGCGGGTTTCTACGAGCAGTACTTC. Translating gives CASSPGLAGFYEQYF.

This clone was seen a handful of times. An end of the junction does not agree with germline; a read error may underlie this. The rearrangement links TRBV7-7 to TRBJ2-2; TRBD2 aligns across 7 bases. Germline CDR1 is SSHAT and CDR2 is FNYEAQ (reference sequence). The CDR3 runs to 15 residues. The CDR3 sequence: CASSLARERGGELFF. CDR3 DNA sequence: TGTGCTAGCAGCTTAGCGCGCGAGCGGGGCGGGGAGCTGTTTTTT.

The chain combines TRBV4-1 with TRBJ2-2; D remains unclear. With 1 base removed from V and 2 bases from J, the gap between germline ends came to 11 bases. The germline V gene encodes CDR1 MGHRA and CDR2 YSYEKL. The length of the CDR3 is 16 residues. CDR3 DNA sequence: TGCGCCAGCAGCCAAGGGGTTCTTCTAAACACCGGGGAGCTGTTTTTT. Its translation is CASSQGVLLNTGELFF.

V is TRBV10-3 and J is TRBJ1-3, with D unclear. Per the germline V gene, CDR1 is ENHRY and CDR2 is SYGVKD. Trimming shortened V by 3 bases and J by 0 bases, and 12 bases separated the two germline ends. This CDR3 contains 16 residues. CDR3 DNA: TGTGCCATCAGTGACCCAGGCAAGACCTCTGGAAACACCATATATTTT. It is translated as CAISDPGKTSGNTIYF.

The genes are TRBV5-1 and TRBJ2-3; 7 bases line up with TRBD1. Unmatched junction bases numbered 10, after V lost 2 bases and J lost 1 base. The germline gives CDR1 SGHRS, CDR2 YFSETQ. The CDR3 totals 17 residues. The CDR3: CASSLRGPAMGTDTQYF. The CDR3 nucleotides read TGCGCCAGCAGCTTAAGGGGGCCTGCTATGGGCACAGATACGCAGTATTTT.

J is TRBJ1-2 and V is TRBV10-3; the D is unclear. Germline CDR1 and CDR2: ENHRY and SYGVKD. The CDR3 length is 13 residues. Trimming pared 2 bases from V and 4 bases from J, leaving 8 bases between. CDR3 nucleotide sequence: TGTGCCATCAGTGAGGAGACGTCCTATGGCTACACCTTC. This codes for CAISEETSYGYTF.

The chain recombines TRBV28 with TRBJ1-6; D possibly corresponds to TRBD1 (6 bases). The V and J ends lost 10 bases and 13 bases respectively, with 26 bases between them. This CDR3 has 15 amino acids. The germline gives CDR1 MDHEN, CDR2 SYDVKM. The CDR3 here is CATVGPTGAHPPLHF. The DNA of the CDR3 is TGTGCCACCGTGGGGCCGACAGGCGCTCATCCGCCCCTCCACTTT. The full variable domain, its missing parts supplied by reference TRBV28 and TRBJ1-6, is DVKVTQSSRYLVKRTGEKVFLECVQDMDHENMFWYRQDPGLGLRLIYFSYDVKMKEKGDIPEGYSVSREKKERFSLILESASTNQTSMYLCATVGPTGAHPPLHFGNGTRLTVT.

V and J are TRBV19 and TRBJ2-5; TRBD2 matches at 8 bases. The DNA matches TRBJ2-7 better at its end, which makes the J call doubtful. Germline lookup yields CDR1 LNHDA and CDR2 SQIVND (reference sequence). The CDR3 sequence is 16 residues long. This chain's CDR3 is CASSIDRLATSYEQYF. CDR3 DNA sequence: TGTGCCAGTAGTATCGATCGACTAGCGACGTCCTACGAGCAGTACTTC.

V is TRBV7-9 and J is TRBJ1-1, with D perhaps TRBD1 (6 bases). The CDR3 spans 13 residues. Germline loops: CDR1 SEHNR, CDR2 FQNEAQ (reference sequence). With 5 bases removed from V and 10 bases from J, the gap between germline ends came to 17 bases. The CDR3 sequence is CASSAQGPRGAFF. CDR3 sequence (DNA): TGTGCCAGCAGCGCACAGGGTCCGCGAGGAGCTTTCTTT. The whole variable domain, remainder taken from reference TRBV7-9 and TRBJ1-1, is DTGVSQNPRHKITKRGQNVTFRCDPISEHNRLYWYRQTLGQGPEFLTYFQNEAQLEKSRLLSDRFSAERPKGSFSTLEIQRTEQGDSAMYLCASSAQGPRGAFFGQGTRLTVV.

This chain links TRBV2 with TRBJ2-3, with TRBD1 as a possible D gene (6 bases). Germline values: CDR1 SNHLY, CDR2 FYNNEI. The CDR3 totals 14 residues. The V end was cut by 6 bases, the J end by 2 bases, with 12 bases between. Written as DNA, the CDR3 is TGTGCCAGCAGGTCAGGGGTGTTCACAGATACGCAGTATTTT. Its protein is CASRSGVFTDTQYF.

The chain links TRBV6-5 to TRBJ1-5; D gene ambiguous. Trimming removed 5 bases from V and 6 bases from J, with 5 bases in between. The CDR3 sequence is 11 residues long. The V gene's germline CDR1 is MNHEY and CDR2 SVGAGI. The DNA of the CDR3 is TGTGCCAGCAGTACTACTCAGCCCCAGCATTTT. It specifies CASSTTQPQHF.

The V gene is TRBV12-5, the J gene TRBJ2-1; a possible D gene is TRBD2 (5 bases). The germline V gene has CDR1 LGHNT and CDR2 FRNRAP. CDR3 length: 12 amino acids. The germline V and J ends were trimmed by 6 bases and 8 bases, with 11 bases remaining between them. The CDR3 DNA is TGTGCTAGTGGCCCTCCGGGGTATGAGCAGTTCTTC. As protein: CASGPPGYEQFF.

This clone was observed a handful of times. Other DNA sequences in this sample translate to the same CDR3. The chain recombines TRBV5-4 with TRBJ2-5; TRBD2 agrees at 14 bases. V gave up 4 bases and J gave up 4 bases; unmatched junction bases: 9. CDR1 and CDR2 (germline): SGHNT, YYREEE (reference sequence). The CDR3 totals 17 residues. The CDR3 DNA follows: TGTGCCAGCAGCCCGGAGCTCGGACTAGCGGGAGGAGAGACCCAGTACTTC. This encodes CASSPELGLAGGETQYF.